These T cell receptor beta chains were read from a single sample in a study of cytomegalovirus exposure and HLA in healthy donors. Sequencing used immunoSEQ multiplex PCR; TCRdb keeps in-frame clones, though not all of them. The sample includes more than 300,000 clones, more than 80% of them seen just once. Source material: PBMCs. All receptors come from a woman aged 18-35 years in good health and CMV-seronegative. CDR3s include the opening cysteine and the closing phenylalanine or tryptophan. A D gene is named only where the DNA matches it firmly. Some rows mark clone size as missing; the rest say once, few, many or name a class of expanded clone.

d_call: -
j_call: TRBJ1-1
clone_size: -
v_call: TRBV2
cdr3_aa: CASSYPGQMNTEAFF
cdr3_nt: TGTGCCAGCAGTTACCCGGGACAAATGAACACTGAAGCTTTCTTT

d_call: TRBD2
j_call: TRBJ2-1
clone_size: -
v_call: TRBV4-2
cdr3_aa: CASSQFSGSSEQFF
cdr3_nt: TGTGCCAGCAGCCAATTCAGCGGGAGCTCTGAGCAGTTCTTC

d_call: -
j_call: TRBJ2-7
clone_size: once
v_call: TRBV29-1
cdr3_aa: CSVVEWGRRGPFEQYF
cdr3_nt: TGCAGCGTCGTGGAATGGGGGCGCAGGGGACCGTTTGAGCAGTACTTC

d_call: TRBD1
j_call: TRBJ1-1
clone_size: -
v_call: TRBV7-9
cdr3_aa: CASSPFRTGGMNTEAFF
cdr3_nt: TGTGCCAGCAGCCCTTTTCGGACAGGGGGGATGAACACTGAAGCTTTCTTT

d_call: -
j_call: TRBJ1-3
clone_size: -
v_call: TRBV6-1
cdr3_aa: CASSEGARTGTIYF
cdr3_nt: TGTGCCAGCAGTGAAGGGGCCCGCACCGGCACCATATATTTT

d_call: -
j_call: TRBJ2-1
clone_size: -
v_call: TRBV30
cdr3_aa: CAWSRGRPVNEQFF
cdr3_nt: TGTGCCTGGAGTCGCGGTAGGCCGGTCAATGAGCAGTTCTTC

d_call: -
j_call: TRBJ1-2
clone_size: few
v_call: TRBV2
cdr3_aa: CASREGLIYGYTF
cdr3_nt: TGTGCCAGCAGGGAAGGCCTAATCTATGGCTACACCTTC

d_call: TRBD1
j_call: TRBJ1-3
clone_size: -
v_call: TRBV7-2
cdr3_aa: CASSAGQGTGNTIYF
cdr3_nt: TGTGCCAGCAGCGCGGGACAGGGGACTGGAAACACCATATATTTT

d_call: TRBD1
j_call: TRBJ1-5
clone_size: once
v_call: TRBV4-1
cdr3_aa: CASGGQGNQPQHF
cdr3_nt: TGCGCCAGCGGAGGACAGGGCAATCAGCCCCAGCATTTT

d_call: -
j_call: TRBJ2-6
clone_size: -
v_call: TRBV7-9
cdr3_aa: CASSLVRGGANVLTF
cdr3_nt: TGTGCCAGCAGCCTAGTGCGCGGTGGGGCCAACGTCCTGACTTTC

d_call: -
j_call: TRBJ2-7
clone_size: -
v_call: TRBV28
cdr3_aa: CASSHPRGLTKDHEQYF
cdr3_nt: TGTGCCAGCAGCCACCCCCGGGGGTTAACTAAGGACCACGAGCAGTACTTC

d_call: TRBD2
j_call: TRBJ2-1
clone_size: -
v_call: TRBV27
cdr3_aa: CASRFTSSGRAQSYNEQFF
cdr3_nt: TGTGCCAGCAGATTTACCTCTAGCGGGAGGGCCCAATCCTACAATGAGCAGTTCTTC

d_call: -
j_call: TRBJ2-3
clone_size: -
v_call: TRBV7-9
cdr3_aa: CASSFWGELSDTQYF
cdr3_nt: TGTGCCAGCAGCTTTTGGGGGGAGCTATCAGATACGCAGTATTTT

d_call: TRBD2
j_call: TRBJ2-1
clone_size: -
v_call: TRBV6-1
cdr3_aa: CASSAYRRLAGGGNEQFF
cdr3_nt: TGTGCCAGCAGTGCTTATCGTAGACTAGCGGGAGGAGGTAATGAGCAGTTCTTC

d_call: -
j_call: TRBJ2-3
clone_size: -
v_call: TRBV18
cdr3_aa: CASSPPEARDTQYF
cdr3_nt: TGTGCCAGCTCACCACCGGAGGCAAGGGATACGCAGTATTTT

d_call: -
j_call: TRBJ1-1
clone_size: once
v_call: TRBV4-1
cdr3_aa: CASSQDLQSGKAEAFF
cdr3_nt: TGCGCCAGCAGCCAAGACCTACAGAGCGGGAAGGCTGAAGCTTTCTTT

d_call: -
j_call: TRBJ2-4
clone_size: -
v_call: TRBV4-1
cdr3_aa: CASSQDLHAEGAKLAKNIQYF
cdr3_nt: TGCGCCAGCAGCCAAGATCTTCACGCGGAAGGGGCGAAATTAGCCAAAAACATTCAGTACTTC

d_call: TRBD1
j_call: TRBJ2-1
clone_size: -
v_call: TRBV27
cdr3_aa: CASSLGGQGQFF
cdr3_nt: TGTGCCAGCAGTTTAGGGGGACAGGGGCAGTTCTTC

d_call: -
j_call: TRBJ2-3
clone_size: once
v_call: TRBV25-1
cdr3_aa: CASSERGTRQRGTDTQYF
cdr3_nt: TGTGCCAGCAGTGAACGGGGAACAAGACAACGAGGCACAGATACGCAGTATTTT

d_call: -
j_call: TRBJ1-1
clone_size: -
v_call: TRBV19
cdr3_aa: CASSTQGFLGAFF
cdr3_nt: TGTGCCAGTAGCACCCAGGGCTTTCTGGGAGCTTTCTTT

d_call: -
j_call: TRBJ1-3
clone_size: -
v_call: TRBV7-2
cdr3_aa: CASSLSPAGNTIYF
cdr3_nt: TGTGCCAGCAGCTTATCCCCAGCTGGAAACACCATATATTTT

d_call: TRBD1
j_call: TRBJ2-3
clone_size: -
v_call: TRBV28
cdr3_aa: CASSLDREVNTQYF
cdr3_nt: TGTGCCAGCAGCCTGGACAGGGAGGTAAATACGCAGTATTTT

d_call: -
j_call: TRBJ2-3
clone_size: -
v_call: TRBV5-1
cdr3_aa: CASSYRGSTDTQYF
cdr3_nt: TGCGCCAGCAGCTACAGAGGGTCCACAGATACGCAGTATTTT

d_call: TRBD1
j_call: TRBJ2-1
clone_size: -
v_call: TRBV5-1
cdr3_aa: CASSLRGQGGEQFF
cdr3_nt: TGCGCCAGCAGCTTAAGAGGACAGGGCGGTGAGCAGTTCTTC

d_call: -
j_call: TRBJ1-1
clone_size: -
v_call: TRBV2
cdr3_aa: CASLGLSEAFF
cdr3_nt: TGTGCCAGCCTGGGGCTTTCTGAAGCTTTCTTT